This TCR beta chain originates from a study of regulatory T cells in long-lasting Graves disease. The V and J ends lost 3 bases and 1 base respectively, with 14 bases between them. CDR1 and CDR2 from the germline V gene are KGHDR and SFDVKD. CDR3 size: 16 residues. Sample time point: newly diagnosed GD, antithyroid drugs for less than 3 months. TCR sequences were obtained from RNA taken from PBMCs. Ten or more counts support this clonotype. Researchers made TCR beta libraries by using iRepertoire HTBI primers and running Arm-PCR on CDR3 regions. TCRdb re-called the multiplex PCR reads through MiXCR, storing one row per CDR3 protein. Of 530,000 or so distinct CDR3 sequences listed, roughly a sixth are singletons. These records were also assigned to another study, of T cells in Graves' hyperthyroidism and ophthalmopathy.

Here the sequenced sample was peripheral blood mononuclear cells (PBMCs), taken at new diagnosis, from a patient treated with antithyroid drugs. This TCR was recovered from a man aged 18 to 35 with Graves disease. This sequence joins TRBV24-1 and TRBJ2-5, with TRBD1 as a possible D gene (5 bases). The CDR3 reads CATSDGARTGQETQYF. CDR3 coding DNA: TGTGCCACCAGTGATGGGGCAAGAACGGGCCAAGAGACCCAGTACTTC.